This T cell receptor (beta chain) was found in a study of T cell responses to AZD1222 COVID-19 vaccine. General study points: Most donors were white British and more were female, and clonal diversity was possibly underestimated.

About this clone itself: Its matching antigen is unknown. Its ends do not fully match the called genes, so a read error is possible.

Measured with immunoSEQ multiplex PCR; TCRdb has only the in-frame clones, and not every one. Of about 130,000 clones listed, roughly 87% are singletons. There are 16 residues in the CDR3. CDR1 and CDR2 (germline): SSHAT, FNYEAQ (reference sequence). The sample was peripheral blood, taken 28 days after the second AZD1222 dose. The rearrangement joins TRBV7-7 to TRBJ2-3; 7 bases agree with TRBD2. This TCR was recovered from an adult who received the AZD1222 COVID-19 vaccine. This CDR3 is CASSLGIGGTTDTQYF. Here the CDR3 DNA reads TGTGCTAGCAGCTTAGGGATCGGGGGGACCACAGATACGCAGTATTTT. The full variable domain, with the rest looked up from reference TRBV7-7 and TRBJ2-3, is GAGVSQSPRYKVTKRGQDVTLRCDPISSHATLYWYQQALGQGPEFLTYFNYEAQPDKSGLPSDRFSAERPEGSISTLTIQRTEQRDSAMYRCASSLGIGGTTDTQYFGPGTRLTVL.